This TCR beta chain was found in a study of control samples from healthy donors and cancer patients. Germline V gene data show CDR1 as SGHRS and CDR2 as YFSETQ. CDR3 size: 15 residues. The V end lost 0 bases, the J end lost 1 base, and 10 bases lay between the germline ends. Using immunoSEQ multiplex PCR, the repertoire was profiled, and TCRdb retains in-frame clones only, with some absent. The sample has under 150,000 clones; 80% to 95% are singletons. The specimen sequenced was blood. The source is a man aged 25-45 years in good health. The chain has TRBV5-1 and TRBJ1-1, with D uncertain. The CDR3 DNA sequence: TGCGCCAGCAGCTTGGATTTAGGTCAGAACACTGAAGCTTTCTTT. This translates into CASSLDLGQNTEAFF.